The 10 T cell receptor beta chains in this list originate from one sample, sequenced in a study of cytomegalovirus exposure and HLA in healthy donors. Use of 60 Vbeta and 13 Jbeta primers characterized the PCR. The repertoire was sequenced with immunoSEQ multiplex PCR; TCRdb's copy has only in-frame clones and lacks some. Of under 200,000 clones listed, over 75% were seen once; the top ten hold around 3%. The sample consisted of PBMCs. Source of these receptors: a female donor in good health and CMV-seronegative.

The V gene is TRBV4-2, the J gene TRBJ2-3, with TRBD2 matching over 12 bases. CDR3 length: 16 residues. Germline V gives CDR1 LGHNA, CDR2 YNFKEQ. V was pared by 4 bases and J by 5 bases, with 7 bases of the junction left unmatched. CDR3 nucleotides: TGTGCCAGCAGCCGCCGACTAGCGGGAGACTTAGATACGCAGTATTTT. It encodes CASSRRLAGDLDTQYF.

The V gene is TRBV19, the J gene TRBJ2-5; TRBD2 matches 9 bases. This CDR3 region has 14 residues. The V gene end was trimmed by 6 bases and the J gene end by 5 bases; junction bases not matched to a gene: 7. Per the germline V gene, CDR1 is LNHDA and CDR2 is SQIVND (reference sequence). CDR3 loop: CASSLVAGEETQYF. CDR3 coding DNA: TGTGCCAGTAGCCTCGTAGCGGGAGAGGAGACCCAGTACTTC.

The gene calls are TRBV10-3 and TRBJ1-1; 10 bases align to TRBD1. There are 15 residues in the CDR3. Germline values: CDR1 ENHRY, CDR2 SYGVKD. With V trimmed by 4 bases and J by 5 bases, 7 bases remained unmatched. Written as DNA, the CDR3 is TGTGCCATCAGTGCCCCGGACAGGGGGAAGACTGAAGCTTTCTTT. Its translation is CAISAPDRGKTEAFF.

On this clone: The identical CDR3 is also encoded by other nucleotide sequences in the sample. The J gene is TRBJ1-2, the V gene TRBV28; D ambiguous. This CDR3 spans 15 amino acids. Germline V gene lookup returns CDR1 MDHEN and CDR2 SYDVKM. The V gene lost 4 bases and the J gene lost 2 bases, with 14 bases spanning the gap. As DNA, the CDR3 is TGTGCCAGCAGTTCCCCGGGAGGAAACAACTATGGCTACACCTTC. Protein product: CASSSPGGNNYGYTF.

The gene calls are TRBV5-1 and TRBJ2-1; TRBD2 aligns across 9 bases. Germline loops: CDR1 SGHRS, CDR2 YFSETQ. After removal of 4 bases from V and 7 bases from J, the junction contained 12 bases not matched to a gene. CDR3 length equals 16 residues. The DNA of the CDR3 is TGCGCCAGCAGCCCAATTAGCGGGAGTACAGGGAATGAGCAGTTCTTC. Translation gives CASSPISGSTGNEQFF.

Of note for this clone: This sample also contains other DNA sequences that code for the same CDR3. The J gene is TRBJ1-4, the V gene TRBV18; D is uncertain. V gave up 3 bases and J gave up 0 bases, with 5 bases separating them. CDR1 and CDR2 (germline): KGHSH, LQKENI. The length of the CDR3 is 14 residues. This CDR3 reads CASSPSATNEKLFF. The CDR3 bases are TGTGCCAGCTCACCCAGTGCAACTAATGAAAAACTGTTTTTT. The full variable domain, its missing parts supplied by reference TRBV18 and TRBJ1-4, is NAGVMQNPRHLVRRRGQEARLRCSPMKGHSHVYWYRQLPEEGLKFMVYLQKENIIDESGMPKERFSAEFPKEGPSILRIQQVVRGDSAAYFCASSPSATNEKLFFGSGTQLSVL.

J is TRBJ1-5 and V is TRBV2; 7 bases are a match to TRBD1. CDR1 is SNHLY and CDR2 is FYNNEI in the germline V gene. The length of the CDR3 is 14 residues. V shed 1 base and J 6 bases; nucleotides not matched to a gene: 3. The CDR3 DNA sequence: TGTGCCAGCAGTGAAGGAAGGGGGCTTCAGCCCCAGCATTTT. It yields the protein CASSEGRGLQPQHF. Full variable domain (missing parts from reference TRBV2 and TRBJ1-5): EPEVTQTPSHQVTQMGQEVILRCVPISNHLYFYWYRQILGQKVEFLVSFYNNEISEKSEIFDDQFSVERPDGSNFTLKIRSTKLEDSAMYFCASSEGRGLQPQHFGDGTRLSIL.

The chain uses TRBV4-2 and TRBJ1-1; 9 bases map to TRBD1. Per germline, CDR1 LGHNA and CDR2 YNFKEQ. Trimming cost V 4 bases and J 8 bases; bases outside gene matches: 11. The CDR3 totals 15 residues. The CDR3 here is CASSPGQGRLSEAFF. Here the CDR3 DNA reads TGTGCCAGCAGCCCTGGACAGGGGAGATTGTCGGAAGCTTTCTTT.

DNA for the CDR3: TGTGCCAGCTCACCACCGACAGGGGTTTATGGCTACACCTTC. Translated: CASSPPTGVYGYTF. The V and J genes are TRBV18 and TRBJ1-2; 8 bases align to TRBD1. Germline CDR1 reads KGHSH; CDR2 reads LQKENI. Trimming at V came to 0 bases and at J to 5 bases, leaving 2 bases not matched to a gene. The CDR3 runs 14 residues.

This clone has more than one count but fewer than ten. This chain links TRBV19 with TRBJ2-7, with D possibly TRBD1 on 6 matching bases. Between the trimmed V and J ends, which lost 6 bases and 1 base, there was a span of 13 bases. Per the germline V gene, CDR1 is LNHDA and CDR2 is SQIVND (reference sequence). CDR3 size: 14 residues. CDR3 protein: CASSSLDRSYEQYF. DNA for the CDR3: TGTGCCAGTAGCTCGCTGGACAGATCCTACGAGCAGTACTTC.